This T cell receptor (beta chain) is drawn from a study of Ad26.COV2.S vaccination and SARS-CoV-2 variants. For this clone: Its target is not known.

CDR1 is SGHAT and CDR2 is FQNNGV in the germline V gene. With 0 bases removed from V and 9 bases from J, the gap between germline ends came to 18 bases. This CDR3 region has 16 residues. Overall study results and limits: The TCR breadth and depth analyses may have produced an underestimate of total T cell responses.

Libraries were prepared by immunoSEQ multiplex PCR; TCRdb keeps only in-frame clonotypes and omits some of them. This table holds roughly 92,000 clones, approximately 82% found once. Sample: peripheral blood, taken after recovery from COVID-19. The sequence came from a human donor who had recovered from COVID-19. This chain connects TRBV11-2 to TRBJ1-3; D is perhaps TRBD1 (5 bases). The CDR3 DNA follows: TGTGCCAGCAGCTTAGATCCAGGGAACCTTCGGGTCACCATATATTTT. It specifies CASSLDPGNLRVTIYF.